The 30 T cell receptor beta chains presented below share a single source sample, sequenced in a study of follicular helper T cells after annual influenza vaccination (dated by TCRdb to about 2017). Interpreted using the paper, the time point label stands for: 2013-2014 season, 7 days after vaccination. The library was obtained by the immunoSEQ multiplex PCR assay. As stored in TCRdb, this immuneACCESS dataset retains in-frame rearrangements with V and J assigned. A fraction of the clones does not appear; measured against another copy, unresolved V genes explain less than half of the discrepancy, and the remainder lacks a known reason. This sample gives around 5,300 clones in total; 89% of them show up just once. The ten largest clones represent about 1.3% of the sample. Here the sequenced sample was CXCR5+ CD38- circulating T follicular helper cells from blood, taken 7 days after influenza vaccination. The sample's cell subset or site label, decoded: circulating Tfh, non-naive CD4+CXCR5+PD-1+ (ICOS+CD38+ or ICOS-CD38-). The receptors originated from an adult who received the influenza vaccine.

This CDR3 reads CATSPTGQSYEQYF. CDR3 coding DNA: TGTGCCACCAGCCCCACCGGACAGTCCTACGAGCAGTACTTC. The rearrangement links TRBV15 to TRBJ2-7; D may be TRBD1 (6 bases). V lost 5 bases to trimming and J lost 1 base, with 12 bases between them. CDR1 is LNHNV, CDR2 YYDKDF, per germline (reference sequence). The CDR3 sequence is 14 residues long.

The rearrangement uses TRBV18 and TRBJ2-1; D perhaps matches TRBD2 (6 bases). There are 13 residues in the CDR3. Germline CDR1 and CDR2: KGHSH and LQKENI. Trimming removed 5 bases from V and 4 bases from J, with 9 bases in between. CDR3 region: CASSTGLYNEQFF. The CDR3 coding sequence is TGTGCCAGCTCAACCGGACTATACAATGAGCAGTTCTTC.

In DNA form, the CDR3 reads TGTGCCAGCAGCTTATGGGGGGGGCTTGATAATGAAAAACTGTTTTTT. Its protein is CASSLWGGLDNEKLFF. J is TRBJ1-4 and V is TRBV7-9, with D tentatively TRBD1 (6 bases). Germline V lookup: CDR1 SEHNR, CDR2 FQNEAQ (reference sequence). The CDR3 runs to 16 residues. Trimming removed 2 bases at V and 4 bases at J, with 14 bases between.

Regarding this clone: Different DNA sequences within this sample yield the same CDR3. The gene calls are TRBV28 and TRBJ2-5; no clear D. This CDR3 comprises 13 residues. The V gene's germline CDR1 is MDHEN and CDR2 SYDVKM. Trimming removed 8 bases from V and 2 bases from J, with 12 bases in between. CDR3 in DNA: TGTGCCAGCCGTCAAGCCGGTCAAGAGACCCAGTACTTC. This codes for CASRQAGQETQYF.

Details on this clone: An end of the junction differs from the germline gene, which may be a read error. The rearrangement links TRBV14 to TRBJ2-7; TRBD1 might be the D (8 bases). This CDR3 comprises 14 residues. CDR1 is SGHDN, CDR2 FVKESK, per germline. CDR3 sequence reads: CASSQEGRGTGLSF. As DNA, the CDR3 is TGTGCCAGCAGCCAAGAAGGGAGGGGGACAGGATTATCCTTC.

The chain combines TRBV28 with TRBJ2-1; the match to TRBD2 covers 10 bases. Germline V lookup: CDR1 MDHEN, CDR2 SYDVKM. This CDR3 has 15 residues. Trimming cost V 8 bases and J 8 bases; bases outside gene matches: 12. CDR3 coding DNA: TGTGCCAGCCATGGGGCCAGCGGGGGGGGGTATGAGCAGTTCTTC. Translated, it gives CASHGASGGGYEQFF.

For this clone: The missing conserved phenylalanine or tryptophan at the end of this CDR3 makes a read error likely. The rearrangement links TRBV11-1 to TRBJ2-7; TRBD1 matches 9 bases. The CDR3 runs to 13 residues. Germline trimming cut 4 bases from V and 4 bases from J; bases unmatched to any gene: 2. CDR1 and CDR2 (germline): SGHAT, FQDESV (reference sequence). CDR3 protein: CASSWDRAYEQYL. CDR3 nucleotides: TGTGCCAGCAGCTGGGACAGGGCTTACGAGCAGTACCTC.

The chain is built from TRBV28 and TRBJ1-2, with D uncertain. V was clipped by 5 bases and J by 0 bases, with 7 bases between them. Germline V gene sequence: CDR1 MDHEN, CDR2 SYDVKM. The CDR3 covers 13 residues. CDR3 loop: CASSPTTNYGYTF. CDR3 DNA: TGTGCCAGCAGTCCGACAACTAACTATGGCTACACCTTC.

This chain uses TRBV5-1 with TRBJ1-2; D unresolved. This CDR3 is 14 amino acids long. V lost 2 bases and J lost 8, with 16 bases in between. Germline V gives CDR1 SGHRS, CDR2 YFSETQ. The CDR3 reads CASSFAGSGVGYTF. In nucleotides, the CDR3 is TGCGCCAGCAGCTTCGCCGGTAGCGGGGTGGGCTACACCTTC. Supplemented by reference TRBV5-1 and TRBJ1-2, the full variable domain reads KAGVTQTPRYLIKTRGQQVTLSCSPISGHRSVSWYQQTPGQGLQFLFEYFSETQRNKGNFPGRFSGRQFSNSRSEMNVSTLELGDSALYLCASSFAGSGVGYTFGSGTRLTVV.

This chain links TRBV7-9 with TRBJ1-5, with unresolved D. Germline CDR1 reads SEHNR; CDR2 reads FQNEAQ (reference sequence). The V end was cut by 4 bases, the J end by 0 bases, with 10 bases between. The CDR3 length is 15 residues. The CDR3 coding sequence is TGTGCCAGCAGCTCCGGTGTGTATAGCAATCAGCCCCAGCATTTT. Translating gives CASSSGVYSNQPQHF.

This sequence joins TRBV10-2 and TRBJ2-2; D is perhaps TRBD2 (5 bases). Trimming took off 6 bases at V and 6 bases at J, with 14 bases between the two ends. CDR1 is WSHSY, CDR2 SAAADI, per germline. This CDR3 contains 14 residues. This chain's CDR3 is CASSPLGSAGELFF. CDR3 in DNA: TGCGCCAGCAGCCCACTAGGAAGCGCCGGGGAGCTGTTTTTT.

The chain is built from TRBV18 and TRBJ2-7, with D possibly being TRBD2 (6 bases). Trimming pared 5 bases from V and 6 bases from J, leaving 11 bases between. The CDR3 sequence is 12 residues long. Germline loops: CDR1 KGHSH, CDR2 LQKENI. The CDR3 DNA sequence: TGTGCCAGCTCATGGGGGACTTCCGAGCAGTACTTC. It codes for CASSWGTSEQYF.

The V gene is TRBV5-1, the J gene TRBJ2-5; 9 bases align to TRBD2. The germline CDR1 and CDR2 sequences are SGHRS and YFSETQ. With 0 bases clipped from V and 6 bases from J, the junction kept 3 bases outside the gene matches. The CDR3 is made up of 14 amino acids. CDR3 in DNA: TGCGCCAGCAGCTTGGAGGGACTAGCAAAGACCCAGTACTTC. Its protein is CASSLEGLAKTQYF.

The CDR3 loop is CATSRGRYSNQPQHF. The CDR3 bases are TGTGCCACCAGCAGAGGCAGGTATAGCAATCAGCCCCAGCATTTT. This chain uses TRBV15 with TRBJ1-5; unclear D gene. CDR3 length equals 15 residues. Germline V gene data show CDR1 as LNHNV and CDR2 as YYDKDF (reference sequence). V dropped 1 base and J dropped 0 bases, with 7 bases sitting between them.

The V gene is TRBV20-1, the J gene TRBJ1-6; the match to TRBD1 covers 8 bases. Germline V lookup: CDR1 DFQATT, CDR2 SNEGSKA (reference sequence). The CDR3 is made up of 11 amino acids. The CDR3 DNA reads TGCATTACAGGGGGTTGGTCACCCCTCCACTTT. It encodes CITGGWSPLHF.

The chain links TRBV5-4 to TRBJ2-6, with 9 bases aligning to TRBD1. The CDR3 has 20 amino acids. The V gene end was trimmed by 6 bases and the J gene end by 0 bases; junction bases not matched to a gene: 16. Looked up from germline, CDR1 is SGHNT and CDR2 is YYREEE (reference sequence). CDR3 nucleotide sequence: TGTGCCAGCACAAAGGGGAACAGGGGGCAAACGATCTCTGGGGCCAACGTCCTGACTTTC. Translation gives CASTKGNRGQTISGANVLTF.

The chain combines TRBV11-2 with TRBJ2-7; 9 bases fit TRBD1. This CDR3 contains 19 residues. Germline V gene data show CDR1 as SGHAT and CDR2 as FQNNGV. V was clipped by 2 bases and J by 3 bases; unmatched bases: 17. The CDR3 DNA follows: TGTGCCAGCAGCTTAAATTTAGGGTCTGGGGGACAGGGATGCTACGAGCAGTACTTC. Amino acids: CASSLNLGSGGQGCYEQYF.

This sequence joins TRBV2 and TRBJ1-1, with TRBD1 as a possible D gene (5 bases). With 4 bases removed from V and 4 bases from J, the gap between germline ends came to 10 bases. CDR3 size: 13 residues. Germline loops: CDR1 SNHLY, CDR2 FYNNEI. The CDR3 sequence is CASSGAGLTEAFF. DNA for the CDR3: TGTGCCAGCAGTGGGGCGGGGCTCACTGAAGCTTTCTTT.

This chain connects TRBV7-2 to TRBJ2-1; 12 nucleotides agree with TRBD2. The CDR3 consists of 15 residues. V was clipped by 6 bases and J by 10 bases; unmatched bases: 10. Germline values: CDR1 SGHTA, CDR2 FQGNSA. CDR3 in DNA: TGTGCCAGCAGATCACTAGCGGGAGGACTAGGGGAGCAGTTCTTC. Protein product: CASRSLAGGLGEQFF.

The V and J genes are TRBV2 and TRBJ2-2; TRBD1 aligns across 8 bases. Germline assignment: CDR1 SNHLY and CDR2 FYNNEI. CDR3 length: 16 residues. V lost 7 bases, J lost 0 bases, and 7 bases stayed unmatched. CDR3 coding DNA: TGTGCCAGCATGCTATCGGGACAGGCGAACACCGGGGAGCTGTTTTTT. This codes for CASMLSGQANTGELFF.

The chain recombines TRBV4-1 with TRBJ1-2, with D possibly matching TRBD1 (5 bases). CDR3 size: 19 residues. The V end was cut by 1 base, the J end by 8 bases, with 29 bases between. Germline values: CDR1 MGHRA, CDR2 YSYEKL. Written as DNA, the CDR3 is TGCGCCAGCAGCCAAGTTACCCCCAGCGGGGGTCCCCCCATGGGAGGCTACACCTTC. It specifies CASSQVTPSGGPPMGGYTF.

The chain couples TRBV7-8 to TRBJ1-6, with 7 bases identical to TRBD1. This CDR3 is 15 amino acids long. V shed 3 bases, J shed 9 bases, and the junction held 8 bases outside the gene matches. Per germline, CDR1 SGHVS and CDR2 FQNEAQ. CDR3 DNA sequence: TGTGCCAGCAGCTTCCGGGACAGTTTAGGTTCACCCCTCCACTTT. Protein product: CASSFRDSLGSPLHF.

V is TRBV7-8 and J is TRBJ1-1; D is unclear. The CDR3 is made up of 15 amino acids. The germline V gene has CDR1 SGHVS and CDR2 FQNEAQ. Trimming shortened V by 1 base and J by 4 bases, and 13 bases separated the two germline ends. The CDR3 loop reads CASSLVGSRGTEAFF. The CDR3 bases are TGTGCCAGCAGCTTAGTAGGCAGCCGGGGCACTGAAGCTTTCTTT.

As for this clone: Other DNA sequences in the same sample also yield this CDR3. J is TRBJ1-6 and V is TRBV27; D remains ambiguous. Germline V lookup: CDR1 MNHEY, CDR2 SMNVEV (reference sequence). The CDR3 is 13 residues long. V lost 6 bases and J 13 bases, leaving 16 bases between the germline ends. CDR3 sequence: CASSPRTSSPLHF. CDR3 nucleotide sequence: TGTGCCAGCAGCCCCAGAACCTCTTCTCCCCTCCACTTT.

This rearrangement joins TRBV7-8 to TRBJ1-6; the D is unclear. There are 13 residues in the CDR3. V shed 6 bases and J shed 8 bases, with 11 bases lying between them. CDR1 and CDR2 (germline): SGHVS, FQNEAQ. Written as DNA, the CDR3 is TGTGCCAGCAGGCAGAGGAGGGATTCACCCCTCCACTTT. Its translation: CASRQRRDSPLHF. Full variable domain (missing parts from reference TRBV7-8 and TRBJ1-6): GAGVSQSPRYKVAKRGQDVALRCDPISGHVSLFWYQQALGQGPEFLTYFQNEAQLDKSGLPSDRFFAERPEGSVSTLKIQRTQQEDSAVYLCASRQRRDSPLHFGNGTRLTVT.

The chain links TRBV6-1 to TRBJ1-2; D is undetermined. This CDR3 is 13 amino acids long. V was clipped by 2 bases and J by 4 bases, with 8 bases between them. Per the germline V gene, CDR1 is MNHNS and CDR2 is SASEGT. The CDR3 region has the DNA TGTGCCAGCAGTGAATTGGGGAGCTATGGCTACACCTTC. Encoded protein: CASSELGSYGYTF.

The gene calls are TRBV9 and TRBJ2-3, with TRBD2 matching 7 bases. With 0 bases clipped from V and 3 bases from J, the junction kept 7 bases outside the gene matches. Germline V CDR1 and CDR2: SGDLS, YYNGEE. The CDR3 is 16 amino acids. This chain's CDR3 is CASSVGAGDLTDTQYF. The CDR3 DNA reads TGTGCCAGCAGCGTAGGGGCGGGAGATCTGACAGATACGCAGTATTTT. Variable domain in full (rest from reference TRBV9 and TRBJ2-3): DSGVTQTPKHLITATGQRVTLRCSPRSGDLSVYWYQQSLDQGLQFLIQYYNGEERAKGNILERFSAQQFPDLHSELNLSSLELGDSALYFCASSVGAGDLTDTQYFGPGTRLTVL.

This chain connects TRBV5-1 to TRBJ2-3; TRBD1 agrees at 7 bases. Trimming took 5 bases from V and 9 from J; bases not matched to a gene: 6. This CDR3 region has 12 residues. Germline V gene sequence: CDR1 SGHRS, CDR2 YFSETQ. Here the CDR3 reads CASRFDRETQYF. The CDR3 bases are TGCGCCAGCAGGTTTGACAGGGAGACGCAGTATTTT.

CDR3 loop: CASSPGGRTSYEQYF. The DNA for the CDR3 is TGTGCCAGCAGCCCGGGGGGCCGGACCTCCTACGAGCAGTACTTC. V usage is TRBV4-2 and J usage is TRBJ2-7; D may be TRBD2 (7 bases). V was trimmed by 4 bases and J by 0 bases, leaving 13 bases between them. CDR3 length: 15 amino acids. From germline, CDR1 is LGHNA and CDR2 YNFKEQ.

The chain employs TRBV7-2 and TRBJ1-4; D ambiguous. The CDR3 consists of 15 residues. Trimming cost V 8 bases and J 1 base, with 14 bases left between them. The germline V gene encodes CDR1 SGHTA and CDR2 FQGNSA. CDR3 nucleotides: TGTGCCAGCGCGGATGGATCCTTAACTAATGAAAAACTGTTTTTT. This encodes CASADGSLTNEKLFF.